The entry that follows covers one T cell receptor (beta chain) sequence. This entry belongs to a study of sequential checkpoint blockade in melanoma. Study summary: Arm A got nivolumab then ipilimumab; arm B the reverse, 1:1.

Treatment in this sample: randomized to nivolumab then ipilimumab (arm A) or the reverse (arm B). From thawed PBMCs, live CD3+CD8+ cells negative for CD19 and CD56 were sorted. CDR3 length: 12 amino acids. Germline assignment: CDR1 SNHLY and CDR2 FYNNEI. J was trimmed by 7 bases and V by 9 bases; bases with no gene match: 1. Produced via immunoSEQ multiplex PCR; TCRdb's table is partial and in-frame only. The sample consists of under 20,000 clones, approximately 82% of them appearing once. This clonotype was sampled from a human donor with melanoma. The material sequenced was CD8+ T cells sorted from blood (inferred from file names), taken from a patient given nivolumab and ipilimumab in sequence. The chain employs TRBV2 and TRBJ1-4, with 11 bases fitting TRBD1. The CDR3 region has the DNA TGTGCCAGTGGGACAGGGGGTGAAAAACTGTTTTTT. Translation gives CASGTGGEKLFF. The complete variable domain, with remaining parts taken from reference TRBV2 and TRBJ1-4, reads EPEVTQTPSHQVTQMGQEVILRCVPISNHLYFYWYRQILGQKVEFLVSFYNNEISEKSEIFDDQFSVERPDGSNFTLKIRSTKLEDSAMYFCASGTGGEKLFFGSGTQLSVL.